This T cell receptor beta chain is drawn from a study of Tregs in tolerant kidney transplant recipients. In the study overall: Recipients received nonmyeloablative bone marrow transplants from related graft donors, with transient mixed chimerism.

Study conclusions and caveats: In tolerant patients, donor-specific Tregs outgrew total Tregs, suggesting antigen-driven expansion. Findings come from small patient numbers and require larger validation. Nucleotide sequences could not be compared across some patients' samples due to primer changes.

This CDR3 is built from 14 residues. V was trimmed by 5 bases and J by 1 base, leaving 12 bases between them. The V gene's germline CDR1 is LGHNA and CDR2 YNFKEQ. As regards this clone: Antigen specificity is unknown.

The repertoire was sequenced with immunoSEQ multiplex PCR; TCRdb's copy has only in-frame clones and lacks some. The sample shows some 66,000 clones, over 85% of them seen only once. The chain uses TRBV4-2 and TRBJ2-7; perhaps TRBD1 as D (6 bases). The material was CD8+ T cells from blood, obtained before the transplant. The sequence came from a human donor who received a combined kidney and bone marrow transplant. The CDR3 nucleotides read TGTGCCAGCAGCACGGGACACCTTTCCTACGAGCAGTACTTC. Residues: CASSTGHLSYEQYF.